These T cell receptor beta chains were read from a single sample in a study of blood T cell repertoires in COVID-19. Here immunoSEQ multiplex PCR was the method, and the copy in TCRdb shows in-frame clones only, minus some. The sample has 300,000 to 350,000 clones; roughly 89% are singletons. Specimen: PBMCs or T cells enriched from blood (not recorded which). These receptors were collected from a young woman who had recovered from COVID-19. Each CDR3 is given with its conserved first and last residue. D genes are given only for firm matches. The listing skips clone size in some rows; elsewhere it reads once, few, many or a size class.

V gene	clone size	J gene	D gene	CDR3 protein	CDR3 DNA
TRBV6-5	.	TRBJ2-5	TRBD2	CASWGLAMGETQYF	TGTGCCAGCTGGGGACTAGCGATGGGTGAGACCCAGTACTTC
TRBV28	few	TRBJ1-1	.	CASIRQMNTEAFF	TGTGCCAGCATCAGACAGATGAACACTGAAGCTTTCTTT
TRBV12-3/TRBV12-4	few	TRBJ1-1	.	CASSLGPNTEAFF	TGTGCCAGCAGTTTAGGGCCGAACACTGAAGCTTTCTTT
TRBV6-2/TRBV6-3	.	TRBJ2-5	TRBD2	CASSYSPAGGVTGETQYF	TGTGCCAGCAGTTATTCCCCGGCCGGGGGGGTAACAGGAGAGACCCAGTACTTC
TRBV29-1	.	TRBJ2-7	TRBD1	CSVGQGGSEQYF	TGCAGCGTTGGACAGGGTGGCAGCGAGCAGTACTTC
TRBV10-1	.	TRBJ2-7	TRBD2	CASSSLAGEISYEQYF	TGCGCCAGCAGTTCATTAGCGGGGGAAATCTCCTACGAGCAGTACTTC
TRBV15	.	TRBJ2-7	.	CATRQYSAGSYEQYF	TGTGCCACAAGGCAATATAGCGCGGGCTCCTACGAGCAGTACTTC
TRBV9	once	TRBJ2-7	TRBD1	CASSPQGAPIYEQYF	TGTGCCAGCAGCCCACAGGGGGCGCCGATCTACGAGCAGTACTTC
TRBV7-2	.	TRBJ1-1	.	CASSLASRLGGNTEAFF	TGTGCCAGCAGCTTAGCATCCCGGTTAGGGGGGAACACTGAAGCTTTCTTT
TRBV7-3	few	TRBJ2-5	TRBD1	CASSPGQVGWETQYF	TGTGCCAGCAGCCCTGGACAGGTCGGGTGGGAGACCCAGTACTTC
TRBV7-2	.	TRBJ2-7	TRBD2	CASSPEPGLAEQYF	TGTGCCAGCAGCCCTGAGCCGGGACTAGCCGAGCAGTACTTC
TRBV20-1	.	TRBJ2-5	.	CSAPETRTQYF	TGCAGTGCCCCCGAAACAAGGACCCAGTACTTC
TRBV9	.	TRBJ1-6	.	CASSVEPGGEALHF	TGTGCCAGCAGCGTAGAGCCAGGAGGGGAAGCCCTCCACTTT
TRBV18	.	TRBJ1-1	.	CASSPSQEMNTEAFF	TGTGCCAGCTCACCATCACAGGAGATGAACACTGAAGCTTTCTTT
TRBV24-1	once	TRBJ2-2	TRBD1	CATSDSGQGRSGELFF	TGTGCCACCAGTGATTCGGGACAGGGAAGGTCCGGGGAGCTGTTTTTT
TRBV9	once	TRBJ2-7	.	CASSVEPREYEQYF	TGTGCCAGCAGCGTAGAGCCTAGGGAGTACGAGCAGTACTTC
TRBV27	.	TRBJ1-2	TRBD1	CASSPTRTGGGGYTF	TGTGCCAGCAGCCCGACCCGAACAGGGGGAGGGGGCTACACCTTC
TRBV21-1	.	TRBJ2-3	.	CASSRGTGTDTQYF	TGTGCCAGCAGCAGGGGGACAGGGACAGATACGCAGTATTTT
TRBV5-1	.	TRBJ2-3	.	CASCWAGSGTDTQYF	TGCGCCAGCTGCTGGGCAGGGTCTGGCACAGATACGCAGTATTTT
TRBV2	.	TRBJ2-3	.	CASSERTDTQYF	TGTGCCAGCAGTGAGCGGACAGATACGCAGTATTTT
TRBV4-3	.	TRBJ2-2	TRBD1	CASSQEPGQGITGELFF	TGCGCCAGCAGCCAGGAACCGGGACAGGGGATCACCGGGGAGCTGTTTTTT
TRBV20-1	.	TRBJ1-2	.	CSASAGGDYGYTF	TGCAGTGCTAGTGCGGGGGGTGACTATGGCTACACCTTC
TRBV4-3	.	TRBJ1-5	.	CASSQELDQPQHF	TGCGCCAGCAGCCAAGAACTCGATCAGCCCCAGCATTTT
TRBV18	.	TRBJ1-1	.	CASSPDYSGETEAFF	TGTGCCAGCTCACCAGACTACTCAGGGGAGACTGAAGCTTTCTTT
TRBV19	.	TRBJ2-2	TRBD2	CASSITGLIAGELFF	TGTGCCAGTAGTATAACGGGACTAATCGCCGGGGAGCTGTTTTTT
TRBV28	.	TRBJ2-2	.	CATVPGGTGELFF	TGTGCCACCGTTCCCGGGGGCACCGGGGAGCTGTTTTTT
TRBV5-5	.	TRBJ1-5	TRBD1	CASREGQGLSNQPQHF	TGTGCCAGCAGGGAGGGACAGGGGTTAAGCAATCAGCCCCAGCATTTT
TRBV6-2/TRBV6-3	.	TRBJ1-2	.	CASSYRNNLDRNNYGYTF	TGTGCCAGCAGTTACCGTAATAACCTTGACAGGAATAACTATGGCTACACCTTC
TRBV29-1	once	TRBJ2-3	.	CSVEFRRERADTQYF	TGCAGCGTTGAGTTTAGGCGGGAACGCGCTGATACGCAGTATTTT
TRBV7-2	.	TRBJ1-4	.	CASSPRGRGVANEKLFF	TGTGCCAGCAGCCCAAGAGGGAGGGGTGTCGCTAATGAAAAACTGTTTTTT
TRBV10-3	.	TRBJ2-1	TRBD2	CAISDSGGNNEQFF	TGTGCCATCAGTGACTCGGGGGGGAACAATGAGCAGTTCTTC
TRBV7-8	.	TRBJ2-1	TRBD1	CASTSLVLTGVDEQFF	TGTGCCAGCACCTCTCTTGTTCTAACAGGGGTCGATGAGCAGTTCTTC